Each of the 10 T cell receptor beta chains below was sequenced from the same sample in a study of control samples from healthy donors and cancer patients. Generated by immunoSEQ multiplex PCR, the TCRdb table keeps only in-frame clones and is missing some. This table has under 450,000 clones, about 93% appearing once. The sequencing sample was made of PBMCs. These receptors were taken from a man between 35 and 55 years old with head and neck cancer.

J is TRBJ1-1 and V is TRBV11-2; D perhaps matches TRBD1 (5 bases). The CDR3 is made up of 13 amino acids. From germline, CDR1 is SGHAT and CDR2 FQNNGV. The V end lost 6 bases, the J end lost 6 bases, and 14 bases lay between the germline ends. The CDR3: CASRELGEPEAFF. DNA of the CDR3: TGTGCCAGCAGGGAGCTAGGGGAGCCTGAAGCTTTCTTT. The full variable domain, in which reference TRBV11-2 and TRBJ1-1 provide the parts outside the CDR3, is EAGVAQSPRYKIIEKRQSVAFWCNPISGHATLYWYQQILGQGPKLLIQFQNNGVVDDSQLPKDRFSAERLKGVDSTLKIQPAKLEDSAVYLCASRELGEPEAFFGQGTRLTVV.

The chain is built from TRBV30 and TRBJ2-7, with a tentative D call TRBD1 (6 bases). CDR1 GTSNPN and CDR2 SVGIG come from the germline V gene (reference sequence). CDR3 size: 13 residues. The V end lost 2 bases, the J end lost 3 bases, and 11 bases lay between the germline ends. CDR3 sequence reads: CAWSPYRDYEQYF. CDR3 sequence (DNA): TGTGCCTGGAGTCCGTACAGGGACTACGAGCAGTACTTC.

The CDR3 DNA follows: TGCGCCAGCAGCGCAACCGGGACTTCCGTCAACGCCGGGGAGCTGTTTTTT. This gives the protein CASSATGTSVNAGELFF. J is TRBJ2-2 and V is TRBV5-1, with D tentatively TRBD2 (6 bases). CDR3 length: 17 residues. Germline V gene lookup returns CDR1 SGHRS and CDR2 YFSETQ. Trimming pared 4 bases from V and 6 bases from J, leaving 22 bases between.

This clone has only one observation. The chain uses TRBV5-1 and TRBJ1-5; 7 nucleotides match TRBD1. Germline assignment: CDR1 SGHRS and CDR2 YFSETQ. With V trimmed by 4 bases and J by 7 bases, 8 bases remained unmatched. The CDR3 runs to 14 residues. CDR3 in DNA: TGCGCCAGCAGCCGAACAACAGGGGAGCAGCCCCAGCATTTT. Its translation is CASSRTTGEQPQHF.

The rearrangement links TRBV2 to TRBJ2-1, with 12 nucleotides matching TRBD2. Germline CDR1 is SNHLY and CDR2 is FYNNEI. The V gene end was trimmed by 6 bases and the J gene end by 5 bases; junction bases not matched to a gene: 5. This CDR3 spans 15 amino acids. The CDR3 here is CASSPRTSGNNEQFF. The CDR3 DNA is TGTGCCAGCAGCCCTCGGACTAGCGGGAACAATGAGCAGTTCTTC.

The chain carries TRBV5-6 and TRBJ1-2; 7 bases align to TRBD1. From germline, CDR1 is SGHDT and CDR2 YYEEEE. The length of the CDR3 is 13 residues. The J segment lost 7 bases and the V segment lost 4 bases, leaving 7 bases of the junction unmatched. The CDR3 DNA is TGTGCCAGCAGCCCTAGGGGGCCTGGTGGCTACACCTTC. This translates into CASSPRGPGGYTF.

The CDR3 region has the DNA TGTGCCAGTAGCCATTCCGGGACAGAGTACACCTTC. This gives the protein CASSHSGTEYTF. The chain is built from TRBV19 and TRBJ1-2; TRBD1 aligns across 7 bases. J lost 11 bases, V lost 6 bases, and 9 bases had no gene match. The germline V gene encodes CDR1 LNHDA and CDR2 SQIVND (reference sequence). This CDR3 is built from 12 residues.

V usage is TRBV5-8 and J usage is TRBJ1-5; D is unresolved. Germline V lookup: CDR1 SGHTS, CDR2 YDEGEE. This CDR3 has 14 residues. Trimming pared 0 bases from V and 2 bases from J, leaving 6 bases between. In DNA form, the CDR3 reads TGTGCCAGCAGCTTGGATCAGCGCAATCAGCCCCAGCATTTT. The encoded protein is CASSLDQRNQPQHF.

This sequence joins TRBV5-1 and TRBJ1-6, with D tentatively TRBD1 (5 bases). Germline CDR1 and CDR2: SGHRS and YFSETQ. Trimming took off 3 bases at V and 5 bases at J, with 12 bases between the two ends. CDR3 length equals 15 residues. CDR3 residues: CASSSGGTDNSPLHF. The CDR3, as DNA: TGCGCCAGCAGCTCGGGGGGGACTGATAATTCACCCCTCCACTTT.

The chain joins TRBV28 to TRBJ2-5; D is possibly TRBD1 or TRBD2 (6 bases each). The germline V and J ends were trimmed by 3 bases and 0 bases, with 11 bases remaining between them. Looked up from germline, CDR1 is MDHEN and CDR2 is SYDVKM. The CDR3 is 15 residues long. Written as DNA, the CDR3 is TGTGCCAGCAGTTTCGGGGGCACGTACCAAGAGACCCAGTACTTC. As protein: CASSFGGTYQETQYF.